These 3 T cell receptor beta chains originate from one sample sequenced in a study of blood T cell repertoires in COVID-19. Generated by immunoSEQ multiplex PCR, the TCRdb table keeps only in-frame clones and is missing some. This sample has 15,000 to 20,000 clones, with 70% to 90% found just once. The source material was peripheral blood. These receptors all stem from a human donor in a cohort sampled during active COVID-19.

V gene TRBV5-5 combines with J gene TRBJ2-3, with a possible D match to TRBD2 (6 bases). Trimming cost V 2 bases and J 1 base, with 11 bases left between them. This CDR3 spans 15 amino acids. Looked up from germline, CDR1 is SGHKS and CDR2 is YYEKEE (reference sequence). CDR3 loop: CASSLGGEGTDTQYF. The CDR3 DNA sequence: TGTGCCAGCAGCTTAGGCGGGGAGGGCACAGATACGCAGTATTTT.

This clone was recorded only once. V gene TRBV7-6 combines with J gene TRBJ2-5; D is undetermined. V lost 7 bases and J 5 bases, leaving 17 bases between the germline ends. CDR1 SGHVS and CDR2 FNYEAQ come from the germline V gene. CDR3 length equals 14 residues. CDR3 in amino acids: CASTRTATSETQYF. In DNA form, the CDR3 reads TGTGCCAGCACTCGTACCGCAACTTCGGAGACCCAGTACTTC.

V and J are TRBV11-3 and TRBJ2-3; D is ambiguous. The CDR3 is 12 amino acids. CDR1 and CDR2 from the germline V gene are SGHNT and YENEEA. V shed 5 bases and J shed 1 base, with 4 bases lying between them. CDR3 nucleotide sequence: TGTGCCAGCAGCACTGGCACAGATACGCAGTATTTT. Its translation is CASSTGTDTQYF.